This entry lists 25 T cell receptor beta chains sequenced from one sample in a study of breast tumors, draining lymph nodes, adjacent tissues. TCRdb independently ran MiXCR on the multiplex PCR reads; one entry per CDR3 protein. Among some 170,000 distinct CDR3 sequences listed, more than 25% were seen once. Samples came from axillary lymph nodes draining the breast cancer. The sequencing sample was made of axillary lymph node tissue. The receptors here all came from a female donor with breast cancer. Some clones in this sample may be carry-over from other donors' samples.

In this sample, this clonotype turned up many times. J is TRBJ1-3 and V is TRBV20-1; D is unresolved. The CDR3 has 13 residues. V lost 6 bases to trimming and J lost 2 bases, with 11 bases between them. CDR1 DFQATT and CDR2 SNEGSKA come from the germline V gene (reference sequence). The CDR3 DNA reads TGCAGTGCCTGGACCCCTGCTGGAAACACCATATATTTT. Its protein product is CSAWTPAGNTIYF.

V usage is TRBV2 and J usage is TRBJ1-2, with 8 positions matching TRBD1. The CDR3 consists of 17 residues. Trimming at V came to 9 bases and at J to 3 bases, leaving 18 bases not matched to a gene. The germline V gene has CDR1 SNHLY and CDR2 FYNNEI. CDR3 amino acids: CASRLAGGTGVYYGYTF. CDR3 sequence (DNA): TGTGCCAGTCGACTAGCGGGAGGGACAGGAGTCTACTATGGCTACACCTTC.

The chain joins TRBV2 to TRBJ1-1, with 9 bases matching TRBD1. The CDR3 consists of 15 residues. CDR1 and CDR2 (germline): SNHLY, FYNNEI. J lost 4 bases, V lost 6 bases, and 9 bases had no gene match. The CDR3, as DNA: TGTGCCAGCAGGATACAGGGGGCGAGAGGCACTGAAGCTTTCTTT. Translating it yields CASRIQGARGTEAFF.

The V call is TRBV20-1, the J call TRBJ1-1; D is unclear. CDR3 length: 11 residues. With 3 bases removed from V and 6 bases from J, the gap between germline ends came to 8 bases. From germline, CDR1 is DFQATT and CDR2 SNEGSKA (reference sequence). The CDR3 is CSASPSSEAFF. The CDR3 region has the DNA TGCAGTGCTAGCCCGAGTTCTGAAGCTTTCTTT.

At least ten counts were recorded for this clonotype. V usage is TRBV5-1 and J usage is TRBJ2-5; D possibly matches TRBD1 or TRBD2 (6 bases each). Per germline, CDR1 SGHRS and CDR2 YFSETQ. The ends were cut back, 7 bases at V and 5 bases at J, with 15 bases in the middle. This CDR3 has 13 residues. Here the CDR3 reads CASARGERETQYF. CDR3 nucleotide sequence: TGCGCCAGCGCGAGGGGGGAAAGGGAGACCCAGTACTTC.

This chain uses TRBV28 with TRBJ2-7; 7 bases align to TRBD1. Germline loops: CDR1 MDHEN, CDR2 SYDVKM. V was clipped by 5 bases and J by 0 bases; unmatched bases: 4. The CDR3 loop spans 14 amino acids. The CDR3 sequence is CASSLGQVSYEQYF. In DNA form, the CDR3 reads TGTGCCAGCAGTCTAGGACAGGTCTCCTACGAGCAGTACTTC.

A note on this clonotype: Because it lacks the conserved phenylalanine or tryptophan at the end, this CDR3 is likely a read error. It is unclear where the CDR3 begins or ends on the DNA, so no DNA is shown, and the CDR3 is as TCRdb lists it. The genes are TRBV19 and TRBJ2-2. Germline V lookup: CDR1 LNHDA, CDR2 SQIVND (reference sequence). The CDR3 spans 9 residues, counting both ends. CDR3 sequence: CASSIRGRL.

This clonotype was observed at least ten times. V is TRBV4-2 and J is TRBJ2-3; TRBD2 is a possible D gene (5 bases). This CDR3 has 17 amino acids. Looked up from germline, CDR1 is LGHNA and CDR2 is YNFKEQ. Between the trimmed V and J ends, which lost 3 bases and 0 bases, there was a span of 16 bases. The CDR3 sequence is CASSHPVVARSTDTQYF. The DNA of the CDR3 is TGTGCCAGCAGCCATCCGGTGGTAGCGAGGAGCACAGATACGCAGTATTTT.

In regard to this clonotype: Since a much larger clone is just one base distant, this may be a read error. The rearrangement uses TRBV2 and TRBJ2-7, with D unclear. CDR1 is SNHLY, CDR2 FYNNEI, per germline. This CDR3 is built from 15 residues. Trimming cost V 5 bases and J 2 bases, with 16 bases left between them. Here the CDR3 reads CASSLLDGTAYEQYF. CDR3 in DNA: TGTGCCAGCAGTTTATTGGACGGTACAGCCTACGAGCAGTACTTC.

The table lists this clonotype with many counts. The chain links TRBV12-5 to TRBJ1-5; 7 nucleotides align to TRBD1. V shed 3 bases and J 0 bases; nucleotides not matched to a gene: 11. The CDR3 runs to 18 residues. The V gene's germline CDR1 is LGHNT and CDR2 FRNRAP. In nucleotides, the CDR3 is TGTGCTAGTGGTTTAGAAGCCTCCGGGACAGATAGCAATCAGCCCCAGCATTTT. It is translated as CASGLEASGTDSNQPQHF.

Many counts were recorded for this clonotype. The rearrangement uses TRBV27 and TRBJ2-1; D ambiguous. CDR1 and CDR2 (germline): MNHEY, SMNVEV (reference sequence). V lost 11 bases and J 9 bases, leaving 14 bases between the germline ends. This CDR3 is built from 11 residues. The CDR3, as DNA: TGTGCCGCCCCCCAATGGAGTGAGCAGTTCTTC. The encoded protein is CAAPQWSEQFF.

To note about this clonotype: One junction end disagrees with the germline gene, perhaps due to a read error. J is TRBJ2-2 and V is TRBV11-2, with D perhaps matching TRBD2 (5 bases). Germline CDR1 is SGHAT and CDR2 is FQNNGV. The CDR3 spans 15 residues. The CDR3 region is CASSQLVVGTGELFF. The CDR3 DNA reads as TGTGCCAGCAGCCAGCTAGTAGTTGGCACCGGGGAGCTGTTCTTT.

In the case of this clonotype: A read error may be the cause here, since a much bigger clone is one base away. This chain links TRBV29-1 with TRBJ2-7, with D hard to call. CDR1 is SQVTM and CDR2 is ANQGSEA in the germline V gene. This CDR3 contains 14 residues. Trimming took 4 bases from V and 5 from J, leaving 18 bases between them. The CDR3, as DNA: TGCAGCGTTGGTCGGCGAACCCCGTCCCACGAGCAGTACTTC. This gives the protein CSVGRRTPSHEQYF.

Comment on this clonotype: The junction shows a germline mismatch at one end, possibly a read error. The genes are TRBV18 and TRBJ2-1, with D uncertain. The germline V gene has CDR1 KGHSH and CDR2 LQKENI. This CDR3 has 17 amino acids. The DNA for the CDR3 is TGTGCCAGCTCACTTCTTGTTACCGGCGCTACCTACAATGAGCAGCTCTTC. Its protein product is CASSLLVTGATYNEQLF.

This clonotype was detected many times. V usage is TRBV4-1 and J usage is TRBJ2-3, with TRBD1 identical over 7 bases. This CDR3 region has 16 residues. V lost 0 bases and J lost 5; bases outside the gene matches: 8. Germline V gene sequence: CDR1 MGHRA, CDR2 YSYEKL. The CDR3 region is CASSQDLDRAGDTQYF. CDR3 sequence (DNA): TGCGCCAGCAGCCAAGATCTTGACAGGGCGGGAGATACGCAGTATTTT.

This clonotype was counted a few times. The chain joins TRBV6-2 or TRBV6-3 to TRBJ2-7; 8 positions agree with TRBD1. V was pared by 5 bases and J by 5 bases, with 14 bases of the junction left unmatched. Looked up from germline, CDR1 is MNHEY and CDR2 is SVGEGT. This CDR3 region has 16 residues. The CDR3: CASSPNRATGVNEQYF. The CDR3 nucleotides are TGTGCCAGCAGTCCCAATCGAGCGACAGGGGTCAACGAGCAGTACTTC.

This clonotype was observed a single time. The chain uses TRBV18 and TRBJ2-3; maybe TRBD1 (6 bases). This CDR3 has 17 residues. Between the trimmed V and J ends, which lost 2 bases and 0 bases, there was a span of 15 bases. The germline CDR1 and CDR2 sequences are KGHSH and LQKENI. The chain's CDR3 is CASSPTQGTLSTDTQYF. Written as DNA, the CDR3 is TGTGCCAGCTCACCAACGCAGGGGACCCTTAGCACAGATACGCAGTATTTT.

Comments on this clonotype: A much larger clone lies one base from this, so it may be a read error. This chain links TRBV11-2 with TRBJ1-2; TRBD1 might be the D (6 bases). The CDR3 spans 14 residues. Germline V CDR1 and CDR2: SGHAT, FQNNGV. The V and J ends lost 1 base and 4 bases respectively, with 10 bases between them. CDR3 sequence (DNA): TGTGCCAGCAGCTTAGGGGACACTACCTATGGCTACACCTTC. It yields the protein CASSLGDTTYGYTF.

In its sample, this clonotype was seen many times. V and J are TRBV4-1 and TRBJ1-3; the D gene is possibly TRBD1 (6 bases). The CDR3 covers 16 residues. Germline lookup yields CDR1 MGHRA and CDR2 YSYEKL. The V and J ends lost 1 base and 0 bases respectively, with 10 bases between them. As DNA, the CDR3 is TGCGCCAGCAGCCAAGTGAACAGGGACTCTGGAAACACCATATATTTT. Translating gives CASSQVNRDSGNTIYF.

This clonotype was seen only once. A read error is likely, as this CDR3 ends without the conserved phenylalanine or tryptophan. The CDR3 loop reads CASSHSGRFDSPLHC. The CDR3 coding sequence is TGTGCCAGCAGTCACTCTGGGCGGTTTGACTCACCCCTCCACTGT. The genes are TRBV6-5 and TRBJ1-6; D not certain. The CDR3 length is 15 residues. The germline V gene has CDR1 MNHEY and CDR2 SVGAGI.

At least ten counts were recorded for this clonotype. This chain connects TRBV7-9 to TRBJ2-1; TRBD2 agrees at 11 bases. V shed 5 bases and J 7 bases; nucleotides not matched to a gene: 10. CDR3 length: 16 amino acids. Germline CDR1 SEHNR, CDR2 FQNEAQ (reference sequence). CDR3 DNA: TGTGCCAGCAGCCAGATTAGCGGGGGGGCGTCGAATGAGCAGTTCTTC. Translating gives CASSQISGGASNEQFF.

This clonotype was seen at least ten times. This may be a read error: a much more frequent sequence differs by one nucleotide. The gene calls are TRBV20-1 and TRBJ2-7; perhaps TRBD1 as D (5 bases). CDR3 length: 11 amino acids. Germline lookup yields CDR1 DFQATT and CDR2 SNEGSKA (reference sequence). In DNA, the CDR3 is TGCAGTGCTTGGGGCGGTGGAGAGCAGTCCTTC. Residues: CSAWGGGEQSF.

With regard to this clonotype: Since the CDR3 does not end with the conserved phenylalanine or tryptophan, this likely comes from a read error. No DNA is shown, since the ends of the CDR3 on it are uncertain; the CDR3 is the one TCRdb lists. The rearrangement uses TRBV28 and TRBJ2-5; the table's D call of TRBD1 was not tested on the DNA. The CDR3 contains 11 residues when both ends are counted. CDR1 and CDR2 from the germline V gene are MDHEN and SYDVKM. The CDR3: CASSSGTERYY.

In this sample, this clonotype turned up many times. The germline gene is not matched at one end of the junction; a read error may be the cause. The V gene is TRBV11-2, the J gene TRBJ2-7; D not certain. Looked up from germline, CDR1 is SGHAT and CDR2 is FQNNGV. The CDR3 has 14 residues. The CDR3 loop is CASSLGFPSFEQYF. The DNA for the CDR3 is TGTGCCAGCAGCTTAGGGTTCCCTTCCTTCGAGCAGTACTTC.

In regard to this clonotype: The CDR3 does not close with the conserved phenylalanine or tryptophan, likely indicating a read error. The chain combines TRBV29-1 with TRBJ2-5, with no clear D. Germline V CDR1 and CDR2: SQVTM, ANQGSEA. Trimming stripped 6 bases from V and 1 base from J, with 9 bases between. This CDR3 is 12 amino acids long. The CDR3 sequence: CSVSWVQETQYY. CDR3 nucleotide sequence: TGCAGCGTCTCGTGGGTCCAAGAGACCCAGTACTAC.